What follows describes a single T cell receptor (beta chain). The sample is drawn from a study of control samples from healthy donors and cancer patients. Assay used: immunoSEQ multiplex PCR; TCRdb lists only in-frame clones, some missing. The table has some 82,000 clones, around 87% seen once; the top ten hold roughly a fifth. CDR3 size: 14 residues. Germline V gene data show CDR1 as SQVTM and CDR2 as ANQGSEA. Trimming pared 0 bases from V and 8 bases from J, leaving 16 bases between. This receptor was taken from a man in his fifties or sixties in good health. The rearrangement links TRBV29-1 to TRBJ1-2, with TRBD1 as a possible D gene (6 bases). The sequenced material came from blood. CDR3 DNA sequence: TGCAGCGTTGAAGACAGGGGCCCTTTCGTAGGCTACACCTTC. Its protein product is CSVEDRGPFVGYTF.